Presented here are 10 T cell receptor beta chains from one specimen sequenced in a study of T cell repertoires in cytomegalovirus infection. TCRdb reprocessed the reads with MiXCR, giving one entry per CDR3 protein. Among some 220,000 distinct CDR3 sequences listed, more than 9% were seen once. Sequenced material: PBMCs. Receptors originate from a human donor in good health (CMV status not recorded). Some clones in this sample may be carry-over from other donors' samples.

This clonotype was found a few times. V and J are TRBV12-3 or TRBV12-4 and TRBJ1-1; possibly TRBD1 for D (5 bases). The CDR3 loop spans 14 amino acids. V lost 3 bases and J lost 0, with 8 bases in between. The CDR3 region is CASSLWGVNTEAFF. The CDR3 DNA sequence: TGTGCCAGCAGTTTGTGGGGCGTGAACACTGAAGCTTTCTTT.

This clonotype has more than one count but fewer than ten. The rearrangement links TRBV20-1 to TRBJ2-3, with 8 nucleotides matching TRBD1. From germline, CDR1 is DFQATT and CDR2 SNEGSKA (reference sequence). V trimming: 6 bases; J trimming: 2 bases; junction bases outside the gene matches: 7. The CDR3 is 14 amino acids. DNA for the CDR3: TGCAGTGCCCCCGGACAGGGTGCCACAGATACGCAGTATTTT. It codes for CSAPGQGATDTQYF.

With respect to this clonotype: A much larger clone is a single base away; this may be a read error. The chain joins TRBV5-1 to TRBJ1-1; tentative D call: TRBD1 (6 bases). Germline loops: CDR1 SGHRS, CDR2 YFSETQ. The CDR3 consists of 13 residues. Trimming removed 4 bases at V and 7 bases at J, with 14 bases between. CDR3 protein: CASSPQTQGEAFF. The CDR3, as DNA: TGCGCCAGCAGCCCCCAAACACAGGGTGAAGCTTTCTTT.

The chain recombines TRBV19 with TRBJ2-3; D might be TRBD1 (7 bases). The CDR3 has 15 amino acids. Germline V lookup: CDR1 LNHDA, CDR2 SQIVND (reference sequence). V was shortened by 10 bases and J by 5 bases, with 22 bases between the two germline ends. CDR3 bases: TGTGCCACAGGGGGGCGAGGAGATCGTGGAGATACGCAGTATTTT. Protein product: CATGGRGDRGDTQYF.

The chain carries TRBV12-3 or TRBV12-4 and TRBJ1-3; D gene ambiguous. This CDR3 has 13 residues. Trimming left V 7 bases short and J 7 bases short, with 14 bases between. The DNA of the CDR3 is TGTGCCAGCAACCCCCCCGAGGGCAACACCATATATTTT. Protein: CASNPPEGNTIYF.

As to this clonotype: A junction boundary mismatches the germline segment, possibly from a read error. CDR3 sequence reads: CASSSGETQCF. The CDR3 DNA follows: TGTGCCAGCAGCTCCGGAGAGACCCAGTGCTTC. This rearrangement joins TRBV11-2 to TRBJ2-5; D uncertain. Germline loops: CDR1 SGHAT, CDR2 FQNNGV. CDR3 length equals 11 residues.

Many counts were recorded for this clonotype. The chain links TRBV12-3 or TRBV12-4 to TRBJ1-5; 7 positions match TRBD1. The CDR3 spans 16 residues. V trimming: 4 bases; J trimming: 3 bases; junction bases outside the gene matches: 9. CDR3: CASSSGQRVPNQPQHF. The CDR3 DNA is TGTGCCAGCAGTTCGGGACAGAGGGTACCCAATCAGCCCCAGCATTTT.

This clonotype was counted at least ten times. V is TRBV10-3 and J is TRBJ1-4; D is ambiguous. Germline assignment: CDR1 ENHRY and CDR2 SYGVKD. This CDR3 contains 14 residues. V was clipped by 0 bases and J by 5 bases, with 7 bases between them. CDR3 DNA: TGTGCCATCAGTGAGTCGCGACGAAATGAAAAACTGTTTTTT. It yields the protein CAISESRRNEKLFF.

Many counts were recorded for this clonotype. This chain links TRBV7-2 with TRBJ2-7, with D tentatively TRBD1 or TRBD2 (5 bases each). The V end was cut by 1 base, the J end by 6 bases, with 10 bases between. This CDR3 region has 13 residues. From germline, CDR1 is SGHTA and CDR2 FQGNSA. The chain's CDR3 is CASSLVEGLEQYF. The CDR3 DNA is TGTGCCAGCAGCTTAGTTGAGGGGCTCGAGCAGTACTTC.

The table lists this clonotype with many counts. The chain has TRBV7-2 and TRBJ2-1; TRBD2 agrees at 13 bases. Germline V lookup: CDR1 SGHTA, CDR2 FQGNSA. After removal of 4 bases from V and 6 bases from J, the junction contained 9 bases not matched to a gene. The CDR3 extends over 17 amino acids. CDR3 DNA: TGTGCCAGCAGCTCACGGACTAGCGGGAGCATAGGCAATGAGCAGTTCTTC. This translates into CASSSRTSGSIGNEQFF.